Shown below are 22 T cell receptor beta chains from a single sample sequenced in a study of regulatory T cells in long-lasting Graves disease. Noted time point: newly diagnosed GD, antithyroid drugs for less than 3 months. Generation of the TCR library employed RNA extracted from PBMCs. HTBI primers from iRepertoire and Arm-PCR of CDR3 regions yielded the TCR beta libraries. TCRdb analysed the multiplex PCR reads with MiXCR anew, one entry per CDR3 protein. The sample consists of about 420,000 distinct CDR3 sequences, 16% of them appearing once. The same data also contributed to another study, on T cells in Graves' hyperthyroidism and ophthalmopathy.

Material: peripheral blood mononuclear cells (PBMCs), obtained at new diagnosis, from a patient treated with antithyroid drugs. The origin of the receptors is a woman aged 18-35 years with Graves disease.

A few counts support this clonotype. At one of its ends the junction is not consistent with the germline gene, which may arise from a read error. The chain is built from TRBV27 and TRBJ2-1; 8 bases are a match to TRBD2. The germline CDR1 and CDR2 sequences are MNHEY and SMNVEV (reference sequence). This CDR3 is built from 16 residues. CDR3: CACRNKLADSYNEQFF. CDR3 sequence (DNA): TGTGCCTGCAGAAATAAACTAGCGGACTCCTACAATGAGCAGTTCTTC.

This clonotype was seen at least ten times. The chain employs TRBV6-1 and TRBJ2-3; tentatively, D is TRBD2 (6 bases). From germline, CDR1 is MNHNS and CDR2 SASEGT. V was pared by 8 bases and J by 2 bases, with 8 bases between. The CDR3 length is 12 residues. As DNA, the CDR3 is TGTGCCAGCGGCGGGAACACAGATACGCAGTATTTT. Protein sequence: CASGGNTDTQYF.

This clonotype was seen a few times. V is TRBV12-3 or TRBV12-4 and J is TRBJ2-7; 11 bases align to TRBD2. After removal of 5 bases from V and 3 bases from J, the junction contained 6 bases not matched to a gene. The CDR3 is 15 residues long. The CDR3 nucleotides are TGTGCCAGCAGTCCCCGACTAGCGGGAAACTACGAGCAGTACTTC. Encoded protein: CASSPRLAGNYEQYF.

The sample holds a few counts of this clonotype. This chain links TRBV28 with TRBJ1-1; D unresolved. Germline CDR1 and CDR2: MDHEN and SYDVKM. This CDR3 spans 15 amino acids. V was clipped by 6 bases and J by 0 bases, with 14 bases between them. CDR3 region: CASSRRPLMNTEAFF. CDR3 bases: TGTGCCAGCAGCCGACGGCCCTTGATGAACACTGAAGCTTTCTTT.

This clonotype was recorded many times. The chain has TRBV28 and TRBJ1-1, with D tentatively TRBD1 (5 bases). Trimming stripped 3 bases from V and 3 bases from J, with 14 bases between. The CDR3 length is 15 residues. The germline CDR1 and CDR2 sequences are MDHEN and SYDVKM. CDR3 region: CASSFTDLGDTEAFF. CDR3 bases: TGTGCCAGCAGTTTCACGGACCTGGGGGACACTGAAGCTTTCTTT.

The rearrangement uses TRBV28 and TRBJ1-1; D is possibly TRBD1 (5 bases). Trimming took off 7 bases at V and 1 base at J, with 16 bases between the two ends. CDR1 is MDHEN, CDR2 SYDVKM, per germline. The CDR3 sequence is 15 residues long. The CDR3 here is CASNSWAGGNTEAFF. In DNA form, the CDR3 reads TGTGCCAGCAACTCTTGGGCGGGGGGGAACACTGAAGCTTTCTTT.

This clonotype was detected many times. The CDR3 sequence: CASSYRGGSYNEQFF. The CDR3 DNA follows: TGTGCCAGCAGTTACCGGGGGGGCTCCTACAATGAGCAGTTCTTC. The chain has TRBV27 and TRBJ2-1, with TRBD2 identical over 8 bases. CDR1 and CDR2 from the germline V gene are MNHEY and SMNVEV (reference sequence). The CDR3 consists of 15 residues. V lost 4 bases to trimming and J lost 0 bases; unmatched junction nucleotides: 2.

This clonotype was recorded many times. This chain joins TRBV20-1 and TRBJ2-5; 10 nucleotides agree with TRBD2. The CDR3 spans 15 residues. Germline-derived CDR1 and CDR2 are DFQATT and SNEGSKA (reference sequence). Losses at the gene ends were 3 bases for V and 2 bases for J; bases not matched to a gene: 6. CDR3 sequence reads: CSASKGLALQETQYF. In DNA form, the CDR3 reads TGCAGTGCTAGTAAGGGACTAGCGTTACAAGAGACCCAGTACTTC.

This clonotype was picked up many times. V usage is TRBV2 and J usage is TRBJ1-4; perhaps TRBD1 as D (5 bases). This CDR3 comprises 15 residues. Trimming pared 6 bases from V and 8 bases from J, leaving 19 bases between. The germline gives CDR1 SNHLY, CDR2 FYNNEI. CDR3 amino acids: CASRYTGSRAEKLFF. In DNA, the CDR3 is TGTGCCAGCAGGTACACAGGATCGCGCGCCGAAAAACTGTTTTTT.

As regards this clonotype: A read error is possible here, since a much larger clone lies one base away. The chain carries TRBV28 and TRBJ2-3, with 7 positions matching TRBD2. The assigned J gene may be wrong: the sequence end matches TRBJ2-1 better. Germline V CDR1 and CDR2: MDHEN, SYDVKM. CDR3 size: 14 residues. This chain's CDR3 is CASSPLVGRHEQFF. The CDR3 region has the DNA TGTGCCAGCAGTCCCCTCGTCGGGAGGCACGAGCAGTTCTTC.

This clonotype was recorded many times. The rearrangement uses TRBV2 and TRBJ2-1; 12 bases fit TRBD2. The germline V gene has CDR1 SNHLY and CDR2 FYNNEI. With 6 bases clipped from V and 8 bases from J, the junction kept 5 bases outside the gene matches. This CDR3 has 14 amino acids. The CDR3 DNA is TGTGCCAGCAGCGCGACTAGCGGGAGCTATGAGCAGTTCTTC. Translation gives CASSATSGSYEQFF.

Comments on this clonotype: The junction does not match germline at one end; this may be a read error. The V and J genes are TRBV24-1 and TRBJ1-2, with 9 bases aligning to TRBD1. Germline lookup yields CDR1 KGHDR and CDR2 SFDVKD. The CDR3 has 12 amino acids. The CDR3 protein is CTTSAPGQGYTF. The CDR3 DNA follows: TGTACCACCAGTGCGCCGGGACAGGGTTACACCTTC.

This clonotype was counted only a few times. V and J are TRBV24-1 and TRBJ2-3; TRBD2 matches at 9 bases. This CDR3 has 16 residues. Germline trimming cut 3 bases from V and 2 bases from J; bases unmatched to any gene: 5. The germline gives CDR1 KGHDR, CDR2 SFDVKD. The CDR3 spells CATSDALAGNTDTQYF. The CDR3 DNA reads as TGTGCCACCAGTGATGCACTAGCGGGCAACACAGATACGCAGTATTTT.

This clonotype was picked up a small number of times. The genes are TRBV30 and TRBJ2-7, with D perhaps matching TRBD1 or TRBD2 (6 bases each). Between the trimmed V and J ends, which lost 4 bases and 9 bases, there was a span of 13 bases. Germline V CDR1 and CDR2: GTSNPN, SVGIG (reference sequence). CDR3 length equals 11 residues. CDR3 nucleotides: TGTGCCTGGAATAGACAGGAGGGGCAGTACTTC. This encodes CAWNRQEGQYF.

The chain employs TRBV18 and TRBJ1-1, with TRBD1 as a possible D gene (5 bases). The CDR3 contains 13 residues. The ends were cut back, 8 bases at V and 1 base at J, with 11 bases in the middle. CDR1 KGHSH and CDR2 LQKENI come from the germline V gene. Written as DNA, the CDR3 is TGTGCCAGCACTAAGACAGAGAACACTGAAGCTTTCTTT. Its translation: CASTKTENTEAFF.

This clonotype has ten or more counts. V usage is TRBV28 and J usage is TRBJ2-7; 12 positions match TRBD1. Trimming cost V 6 bases and J 3 bases; bases outside gene matches: 6. The CDR3 totals 15 residues. Germline V CDR1 and CDR2: MDHEN, SYDVKM. CDR3 nucleotides: TGTGCCAGCAGCTTAGGGACAGGGGGCGTCTACGAGCAGTACTTC. Its protein is CASSLGTGGVYEQYF.

The chain employs TRBV6-5 and TRBJ1-3, with no clear D. This CDR3 contains 15 residues. The germline V and J ends were trimmed by 2 bases and 3 bases, with 11 bases remaining between them. Germline values: CDR1 MNHEY, CDR2 SVGAGI. CDR3 loop: CASSYDGRGGNTIYF. Here the CDR3 DNA reads TGTGCCAGCAGTTACGATGGGCGAGGTGGAAACACCATATATTTT.

This clonotype has ten or more counts. The chain is built from TRBV7-2 and TRBJ2-5; TRBD1 aligns across 7 bases. This CDR3 comprises 15 residues. The V gene end was trimmed by 3 bases and the J gene end by 2 bases; junction bases not matched to a gene: 6. The germline V gene encodes CDR1 SGHTA and CDR2 FQGNSA. CDR3 nucleotide sequence: TGTGCCAGCAGCTTCCTAGACAGGGTTCAAGAGACCCAGTACTTC. This encodes CASSFLDRVQETQYF.

This clonotype was recorded many times. For the CDR3, the DNA is TGTGCCTGGAGTGACCGCCGGGACACCGAGCAGTTCTTC. It yields the protein CAWSDRRDTEQFF. The V and J genes are TRBV30 and TRBJ2-1, with D perhaps TRBD1 (6 bases). CDR3 length: 13 amino acids. V lost 1 base to trimming and J lost 10 bases, with 14 bases between them. The germline V gene has CDR1 GTSNPN and CDR2 SVGIG (reference sequence).

This clonotype was seen a single time. This clone may be a read error of a much larger clone one base away. This sequence joins TRBV4-1 and TRBJ2-1; 8 bases align to TRBD2. The J call may be faulty, since TRBJ2-7 better matches the DNA end. The length of the CDR3 is 15 residues. Germline values: CDR1 MGHRA, CDR2 YSYEKL. The CDR3 protein is CASGQEQREGYEQYF. In nucleotides, the CDR3 is TGCGCCAGCGGCCAAGAGCAACGGGAGGGCTACGAGCAGTACTTC.

This clonotype was detected a few times. J is TRBJ1-1 and V is TRBV18, with no clear D. V dropped 0 bases and J dropped 4 bases, with 12 bases sitting between them. The CDR3 extends over 15 amino acids. Germline loops: CDR1 KGHSH, CDR2 LQKENI. The CDR3 loop reads CASSPPGQAVTEAFF. CDR3 DNA sequence: TGTGCCAGCTCACCACCAGGCCAGGCCGTCACTGAAGCTTTCTTT.

The sample holds many counts of this clonotype. The V gene is TRBV5-1, the J gene TRBJ1-1; 11 nucleotides agree with TRBD1. Germline CDR1 reads SGHRS; CDR2 reads YFSETQ. The CDR3 runs 14 residues. The V gene end was trimmed by 4 bases and the J gene end by 5 bases; junction bases not matched to a gene: 4. CDR3 in amino acids: CASSARDRGTEAFF. The CDR3 DNA reads as TGCGCCAGCAGCGCGAGGGACAGGGGGACTGAAGCTTTCTTT.